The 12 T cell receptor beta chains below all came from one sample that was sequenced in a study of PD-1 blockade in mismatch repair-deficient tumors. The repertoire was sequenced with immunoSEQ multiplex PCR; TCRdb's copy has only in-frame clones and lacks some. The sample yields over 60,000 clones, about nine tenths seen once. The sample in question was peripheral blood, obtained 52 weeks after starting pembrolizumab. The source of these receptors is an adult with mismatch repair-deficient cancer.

The CDR3 DNA is TGTGCCACCAGCGGCTGGGGACAGGGCTCCTCCTACGAGCAGTACTTC. As protein: CATSGWGQGSSYEQYF. The rearrangement uses TRBV15 and TRBJ2-7; 9 bases are shared with TRBD1. Germline values: CDR1 LNHNV, CDR2 YYDKDF (reference sequence). The V and J ends lost 5 bases and 0 bases, in that order; junction bases with no gene match: 8. There are 16 residues in the CDR3.

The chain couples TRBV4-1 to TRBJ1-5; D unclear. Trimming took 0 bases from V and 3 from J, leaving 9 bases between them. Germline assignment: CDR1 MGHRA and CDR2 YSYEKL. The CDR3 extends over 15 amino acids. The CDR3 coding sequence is TGCGCCAGCAGCCAAGATGGGAGGTACAATCAGCCCCAGCATTTT. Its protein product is CASSQDGRYNQPQHF.

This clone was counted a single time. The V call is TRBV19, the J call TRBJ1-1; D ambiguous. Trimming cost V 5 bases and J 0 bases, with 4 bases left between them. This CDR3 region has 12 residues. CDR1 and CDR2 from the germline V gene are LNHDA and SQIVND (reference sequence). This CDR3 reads CASSAVNTEAFF. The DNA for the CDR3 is TGTGCCAGTAGTGCAGTGAACACTGAAGCTTTCTTT.

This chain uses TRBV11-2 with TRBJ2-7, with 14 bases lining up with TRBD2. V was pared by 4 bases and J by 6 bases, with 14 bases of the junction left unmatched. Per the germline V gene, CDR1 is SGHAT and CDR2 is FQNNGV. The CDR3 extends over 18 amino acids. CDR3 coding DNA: TGTGCCAGCAGCTCCTCGGTCGACAGGGGACTAGCGGGAGCCGAGCAGTACTTC. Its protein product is CASSSSVDRGLAGAEQYF.

CDR3 in DNA: TGCGCCAGCAGCTTGGAAGGTAATGAGCAGTTCTTC. Its protein product is CASSLEGNEQFF. The V call is TRBV5-1, the J call TRBJ2-1, with D unresolved. Germline V gene sequence: CDR1 SGHRS, CDR2 YFSETQ. The CDR3 has 12 amino acids. Trimming pared 0 bases from V and 7 bases from J, leaving 5 bases between.

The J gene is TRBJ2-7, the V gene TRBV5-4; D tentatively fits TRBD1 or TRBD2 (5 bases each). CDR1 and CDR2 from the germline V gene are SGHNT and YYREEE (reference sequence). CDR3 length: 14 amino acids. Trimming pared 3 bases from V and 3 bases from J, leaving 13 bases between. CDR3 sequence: CASSSGTLIYEQYF. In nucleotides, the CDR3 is TGTGCCAGCAGCTCCGGGACGCTGATCTACGAGCAGTACTTC.

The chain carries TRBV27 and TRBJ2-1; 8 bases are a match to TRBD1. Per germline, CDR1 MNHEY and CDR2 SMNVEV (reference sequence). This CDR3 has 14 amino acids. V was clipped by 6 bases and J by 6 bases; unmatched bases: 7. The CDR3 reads CASSEVGQANEQFF. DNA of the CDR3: TGTGCCAGCAGCGAGGTGGGACAGGCCAATGAGCAGTTCTTC.

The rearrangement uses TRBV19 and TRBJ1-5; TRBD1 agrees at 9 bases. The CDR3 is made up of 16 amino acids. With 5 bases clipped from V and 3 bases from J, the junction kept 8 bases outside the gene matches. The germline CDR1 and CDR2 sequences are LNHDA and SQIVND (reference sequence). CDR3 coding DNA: TGTGCCAGTAGTCCGATAGACAGGGGGGACAATCAGCCCCAGCATTTT. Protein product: CASSPIDRGDNQPQHF. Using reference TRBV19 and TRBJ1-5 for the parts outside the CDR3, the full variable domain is DGGITQSPKYLFRKEGQNVTLSCEQNLNHDAMYWYRQDPGQGLRLIYYSQIVNDFQKGDIAEGYSVSREKKESFPLTVTSAQKNPTAFYLCASSPIDRGDNQPQHFGDGTRLSIL.

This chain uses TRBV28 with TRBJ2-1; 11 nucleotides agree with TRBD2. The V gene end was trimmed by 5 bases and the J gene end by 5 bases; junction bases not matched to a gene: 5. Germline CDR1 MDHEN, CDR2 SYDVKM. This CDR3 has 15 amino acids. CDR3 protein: CASSPTGLADNEQFF. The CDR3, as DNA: TGTGCCAGCAGTCCAACGGGACTAGCGGACAATGAGCAGTTCTTC. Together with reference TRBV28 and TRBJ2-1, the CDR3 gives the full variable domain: DVKVTQSSRYLVKRTGEKVFLECVQDMDHENMFWYRQDPGLGLRLIYFSYDVKMKEKGDIPEGYSVSREKKERFSLILESASTNQTSMYLCASSPTGLADNEQFFGPGTRLTVL.

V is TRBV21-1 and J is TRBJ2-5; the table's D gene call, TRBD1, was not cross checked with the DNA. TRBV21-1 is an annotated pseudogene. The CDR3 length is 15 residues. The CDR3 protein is CASTELRDNQETQYF. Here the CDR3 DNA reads TGTGCCAGCACCGAACTCCGGGACAACCAAGAGACCCAGTACTTC.

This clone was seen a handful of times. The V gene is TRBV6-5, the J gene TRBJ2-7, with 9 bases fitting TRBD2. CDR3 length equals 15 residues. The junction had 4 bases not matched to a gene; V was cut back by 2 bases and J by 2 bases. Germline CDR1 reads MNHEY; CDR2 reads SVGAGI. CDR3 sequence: CASSYEASGTYEQYF. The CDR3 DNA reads TGTGCCAGCAGTTACGAGGCTAGCGGGACCTACGAGCAGTACTTC.

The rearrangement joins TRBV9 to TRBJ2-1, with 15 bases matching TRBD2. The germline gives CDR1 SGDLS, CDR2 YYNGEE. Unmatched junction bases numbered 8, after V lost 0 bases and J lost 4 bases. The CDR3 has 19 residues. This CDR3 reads CASSVEGLAGGPEYNEQFF. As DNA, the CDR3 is TGTGCCAGCAGCGTAGAAGGACTAGCGGGAGGGCCTGAGTACAATGAGCAGTTCTTC.